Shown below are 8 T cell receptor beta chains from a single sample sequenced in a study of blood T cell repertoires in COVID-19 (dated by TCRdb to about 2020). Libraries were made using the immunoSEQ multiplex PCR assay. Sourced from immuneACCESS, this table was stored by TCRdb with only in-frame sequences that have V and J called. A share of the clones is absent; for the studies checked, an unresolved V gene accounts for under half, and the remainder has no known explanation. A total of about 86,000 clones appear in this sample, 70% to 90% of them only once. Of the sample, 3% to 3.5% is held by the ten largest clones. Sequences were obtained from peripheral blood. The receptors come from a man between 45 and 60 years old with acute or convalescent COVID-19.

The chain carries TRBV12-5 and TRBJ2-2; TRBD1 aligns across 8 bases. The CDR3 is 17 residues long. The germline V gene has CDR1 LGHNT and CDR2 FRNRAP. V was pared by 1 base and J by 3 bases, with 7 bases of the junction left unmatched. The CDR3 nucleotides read TGTGCTAGTGGTTTGGGAAGAACAGGGGGATACACCGGGGAGCTGTTTTTT. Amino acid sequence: CASGLGRTGGYTGELFF.

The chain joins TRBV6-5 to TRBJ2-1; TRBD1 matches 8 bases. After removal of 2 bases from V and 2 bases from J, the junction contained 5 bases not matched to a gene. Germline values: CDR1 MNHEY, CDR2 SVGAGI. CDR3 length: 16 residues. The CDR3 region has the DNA TGTGCCAGCAGTTACGAAGCGACAGGGGCCTACAATGAGCAGTTCTTC. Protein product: CASSYEATGAYNEQFF.

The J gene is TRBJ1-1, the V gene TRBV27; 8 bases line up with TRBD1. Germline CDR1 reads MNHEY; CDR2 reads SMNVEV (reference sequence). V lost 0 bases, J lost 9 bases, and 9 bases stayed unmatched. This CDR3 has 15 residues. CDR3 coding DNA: TGTGCCAGCAGTTTATCCACAGGGGGGAGACCCCAAGCTTTCTTT. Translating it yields CASSLSTGGRPQAFF.

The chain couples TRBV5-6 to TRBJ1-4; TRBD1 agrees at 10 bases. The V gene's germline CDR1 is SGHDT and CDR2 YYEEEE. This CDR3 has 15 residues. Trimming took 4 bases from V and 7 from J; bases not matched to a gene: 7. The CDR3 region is CASSLRTGGTEKLFF. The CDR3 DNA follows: TGTGCCAGCAGCCTAAGGACAGGGGGTACTGAAAAACTGTTTTTT.

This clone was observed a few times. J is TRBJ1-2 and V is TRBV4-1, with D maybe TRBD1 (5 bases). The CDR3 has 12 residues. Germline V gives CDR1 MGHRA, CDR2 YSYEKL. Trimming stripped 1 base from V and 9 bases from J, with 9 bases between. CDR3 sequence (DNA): TGCGCCAGCAGCCAAGGGGCAGGGAGCTACACCTTC. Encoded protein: CASSQGAGSYTF.

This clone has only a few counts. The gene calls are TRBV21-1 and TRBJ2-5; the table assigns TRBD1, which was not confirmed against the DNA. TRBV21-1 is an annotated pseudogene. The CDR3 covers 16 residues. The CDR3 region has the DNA TGTGCCAGCAAGCGGACAGCGACGGCGAAGGAAGAGACCCAGTACTTC. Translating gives CASKRTATAKEETQYF.

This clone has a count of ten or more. The CDR3 region has the DNA TGTGCCAGCAGACCGACGGGACAGGACTACTACGAGCAGTACTTC. The encoded protein is CASRPTGQDYYEQYF. This rearrangement joins TRBV27 to TRBJ2-7; 8 positions match TRBD1. Germline-derived CDR1 and CDR2 are MNHEY and SMNVEV (reference sequence). CDR3 length: 15 amino acids. Trimming took 6 bases from V and 3 from J; bases not matched to a gene: 10.

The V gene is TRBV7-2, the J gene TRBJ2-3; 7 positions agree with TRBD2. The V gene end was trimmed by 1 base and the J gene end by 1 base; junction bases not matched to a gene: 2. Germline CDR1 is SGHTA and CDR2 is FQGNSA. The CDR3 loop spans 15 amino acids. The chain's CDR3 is CASSLGGGGTDTQYF. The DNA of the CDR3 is TGTGCCAGCAGCTTAGGTGGGGGGGGCACAGATACGCAGTATTTT.